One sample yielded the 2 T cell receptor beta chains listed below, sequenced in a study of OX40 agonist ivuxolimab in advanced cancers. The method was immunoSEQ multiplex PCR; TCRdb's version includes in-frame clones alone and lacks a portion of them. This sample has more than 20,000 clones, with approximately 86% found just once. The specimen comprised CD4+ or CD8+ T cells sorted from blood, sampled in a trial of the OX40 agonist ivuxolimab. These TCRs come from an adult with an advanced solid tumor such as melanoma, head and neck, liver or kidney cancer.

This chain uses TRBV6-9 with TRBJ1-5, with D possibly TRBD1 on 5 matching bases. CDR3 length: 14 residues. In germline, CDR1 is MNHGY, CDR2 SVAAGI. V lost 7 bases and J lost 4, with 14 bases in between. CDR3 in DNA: TGTGCCAGCATTAAGGGGATGGGAAATCAGCCCCAGCATTTT. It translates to CASIKGMGNQPQHF.

Here the CDR3 DNA reads TGTGCCAGTAGTATGAGCCTAGCGGGAATGTATGAGCAGTTCTTC. Protein: CASSMSLAGMYEQFF. The chain employs TRBV19 and TRBJ2-1, with TRBD2 matching 9 bases. The germline gives CDR1 LNHDA, CDR2 SQIVND (reference sequence). The CDR3 is 15 residues long. Unmatched junction bases numbered 8, after V lost 3 bases and J lost 8 bases.